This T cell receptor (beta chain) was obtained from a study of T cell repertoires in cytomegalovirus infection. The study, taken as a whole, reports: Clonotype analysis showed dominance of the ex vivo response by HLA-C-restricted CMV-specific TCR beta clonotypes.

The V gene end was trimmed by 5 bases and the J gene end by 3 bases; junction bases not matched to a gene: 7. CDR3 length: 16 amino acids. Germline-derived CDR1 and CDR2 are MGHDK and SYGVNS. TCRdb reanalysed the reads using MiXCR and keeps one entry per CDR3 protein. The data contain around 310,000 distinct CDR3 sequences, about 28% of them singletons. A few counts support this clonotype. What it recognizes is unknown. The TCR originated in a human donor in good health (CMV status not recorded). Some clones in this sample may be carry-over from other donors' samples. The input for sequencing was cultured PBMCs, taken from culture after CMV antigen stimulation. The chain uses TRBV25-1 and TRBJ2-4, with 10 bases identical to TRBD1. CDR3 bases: TGTGCCAGCAGTACCCGGGACAGGGGCAGCAAAAACATTCAGTACTTC. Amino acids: CASSTRDRGSKNIQYF.